This entry features one T cell receptor (beta chain) sequence. Its antigen is undetermined. The sample is drawn from a study of cytomegalovirus exposure and HLA in healthy donors. Study findings and constraints: Follow-up analysis found HLA locus-dependent TCR association rates, highest for DRB1 and lowest for HLA-C. Evidence from a later analysis indicated that most CMV-associated TCR beta chains looked HLA-restricted. Later work showed greater clonal expansion in HLA-associated TCR beta chains than in equally common others.

V lost 4 bases and J lost 3; bases outside the gene matches: 19. CDR1 is SGHNT, CDR2 YYREEE, per germline (reference sequence). The CDR3 is made up of 18 amino acids. The PCR employed 60 Vbeta primers together with 13 Jbeta primers. The table came from immunoSEQ multiplex PCR; TCRdb's copy has only in-frame clones and leaves some out. The sample contains around 130,000 clones, around 80% of which appear only once. The receptor comes from a woman aged 35 to 49 in good health and CMV-seronegative. The J gene is TRBJ2-7, the V gene TRBV5-4, with TRBD2 identical over 7 bases. The sequenced material came from PBMCs. In DNA form, the CDR3 reads TGTGCCAGCAGCCAAGGAGGGGTCGCAGCGGGGATACTCTACGAGCAGTACTTC. It codes for CASSQGGVAAGILYEQYF.